A single T cell receptor (beta chain) is shown here with its context. Repertoires were generated with immunoSEQ multiplex PCR, while TCRdb's copy carries only in-frame clones and drops some. This table holds millions of clones, 85% to 95% found once. These data originate in a study of shared clonotypes between healthy human individuals. Study-wide background: Each donor's CD8 memory used one plate, CD8 naive two, each CD4 subset three.

This TCR was sampled from a man aged 18 to 35 in good health. Some clones in this sample may be carry-over from other donors' samples. Material: naive CD4+ T cells from PBMCs. Subset described: CD45RA+ positively selected.

The CDR3 loop is CASSLAETGFHNEQFF. The CDR3 DNA reads as TGTGCCAGCAGCTTAGCGGAGACAGGGTTTCACAATGAGCAGTTCTTC. The chain employs TRBV7-9 and TRBJ2-1; TRBD1 agrees at 7 bases. The CDR3 spans 16 residues. Germline V gives CDR1 SEHNR, CDR2 FQNEAQ (reference sequence). V shed 0 bases, J shed 5 bases, and the junction held 7 bases outside the gene matches.